The 23 T cell receptor beta chains presented below share a single source sample, sequenced in a study of cytomegalovirus exposure and HLA in healthy donors. Produced via immunoSEQ multiplex PCR; TCRdb's table is partial and in-frame only. Among over 200,000 clones listed, just over 85% were seen once. Sequencing was carried out using PBMCs. Every receptor here comes from a woman younger than 35 in good health and CMV-seronegative.

The genes are TRBV7-9 and TRBJ1-1; D remains ambiguous. V dropped 5 bases and J dropped 5 bases, with 21 bases sitting between them. Germline V CDR1 and CDR2: SEHNR, FQNEAQ (reference sequence). The CDR3 is made up of 16 amino acids. The CDR3 protein is CASSPEPIDKATEAFF. The CDR3 nucleotides read TGTGCCAGCAGCCCCGAGCCCATAGACAAAGCAACTGAAGCTTTCTTT.

The genes are TRBV15 and TRBJ1-1; D uncertain. Trimming pared 0 bases from V and 3 bases from J, leaving 5 bases between. This CDR3 comprises 13 residues. CDR1 is LNHNV and CDR2 is YYDKDF in the germline V gene (reference sequence). The CDR3 bases are TGTGCCACCAGCAGAGAACAGTACACTGAAGCTTTCTTT. Its translation is CATSREQYTEAFF.

The CDR3: CAISDLRAAFF. CDR3 in DNA: TGTGCCATCAGTGATCTCCGCGCGGCTTTCTTT. This sequence joins TRBV10-3 and TRBJ1-1, with D hard to call. The CDR3 covers 11 residues. V dropped 3 bases and J dropped 11 bases, with 10 bases sitting between them. Germline lookup yields CDR1 ENHRY and CDR2 SYGVKD.

The CDR3 DNA is TGTGCCAGCAGCCCACCTCACCTCTTTACAGGGGGAAACACTGAAGCTTTCTTT. This gives the protein CASSPPHLFTGGNTEAFF. The chain is built from TRBV5-8 and TRBJ1-1; 8 bases are a match to TRBD1. Germline lookup yields CDR1 SGHTS and CDR2 YDEGEE. The CDR3 spans 18 residues. V lost 4 bases and J lost 2; bases outside the gene matches: 16. The full variable domain, in which reference TRBV5-8 and TRBJ1-1 provide the parts outside the CDR3, is EAGVTQSPTHLIKTRGQQATLRCSPISGHTSVYWYQQALGLGLQFLLWYDEGEERNRGNFPPRFSGRQFPNYSSELNVNALELEDSALYLCASSPPHLFTGGNTEAFFGQGTRLTVV.

This clone was counted a few times. This chain joins TRBV27 and TRBJ2-1; a weak D match, TRBD2 (5 bases). The CDR3 is 11 residues long. Per germline, CDR1 MNHEY and CDR2 SMNVEV (reference sequence). V lost 8 bases and J 10 bases, leaving 12 bases between the germline ends. CDR3 in amino acids: CASEFRREQFF. The CDR3, as DNA: TGTGCCAGCGAGTTTAGGAGGGAGCAGTTCTTC.

This chain links TRBV28 with TRBJ1-4; 10 bases match TRBD1. Germline values: CDR1 MDHEN, CDR2 SYDVKM. The CDR3 is 17 residues long. V lost 3 bases, J lost 7 bases, and 11 bases stayed unmatched. Here the CDR3 reads CASSFPITGTGVEKLFF. In DNA form, the CDR3 reads TGTGCCAGCAGTTTCCCCATAACCGGGACAGGGGTTGAAAAACTGTTTTTT.

V and J are TRBV18 and TRBJ1-4; 9 bases are a match to TRBD1. Trimming took 3 bases from V and 8 from J; bases not matched to a gene: 4. Germline CDR1 KGHSH, CDR2 LQKENI. The CDR3 runs to 14 residues. This CDR3 reads CASSPGQGNEKLFF. The CDR3, as DNA: TGTGCCAGCTCACCCGGACAGGGGAACGAAAAACTGTTTTTT.

The chain joins TRBV7-8 to TRBJ2-5, with D uncertain. Germline loops: CDR1 SGHVS, CDR2 FQNEAQ. The CDR3 is made up of 13 amino acids. Trimming stripped 3 bases from V and 7 bases from J, with 12 bases between. The chain's CDR3 is CASSFGPDTTQYF. The CDR3, as DNA: TGTGCCAGCAGCTTCGGCCCTGACACGACCCAGTACTTC.

The J gene is TRBJ2-7, the V gene TRBV27; maybe TRBD2 (6 bases). The V end was cut by 2 bases, the J end by 4 bases, with 12 bases between. The V gene's germline CDR1 is MNHEY and CDR2 SMNVEV (reference sequence). The CDR3 covers 14 residues. As DNA, the CDR3 is TGTGCCAGCAGTTTAGCGGACGGAGGGTACGAGCAGTACTTC. Translation: CASSLADGGYEQYF.

This rearrangement joins TRBV13 to TRBJ2-7; D is possibly TRBD2 (6 bases). The CDR3 runs 16 residues. The ends were cut back, 5 bases at V and 2 bases at J, with 19 bases in the middle. Germline CDR1 and CDR2: PRHDT and FYEKMQ (reference sequence). The CDR3 bases are TGTGCCAGCAGCCCCGGCCCGCGGGGACTCACCTACGAGCAGTACTTC. As protein: CASSPGPRGLTYEQYF.

A few counts support this clone. The V call is TRBV19, the J call TRBJ2-1; TRBD2 matches at 7 bases. CDR1 LNHDA and CDR2 SQIVND come from the germline V gene (reference sequence). The CDR3 sequence is 14 residues long. The V and J ends lost 5 bases and 1 base, in that order; junction bases with no gene match: 2. The CDR3 spells CASSRDYSYNEQFF. The CDR3, as DNA: TGTGCCAGTAGTCGGGACTATTCCTACAATGAGCAGTTCTTC.

This clone has only one observation. CDR3 nucleotides: TGTGCCAGCAGCTTGGGCGAGTTAGGAAACACCATATATTTT. Translated: CASSLGELGNTIYF. The chain carries TRBV5-4 and TRBJ1-3; no definite D call. Between the trimmed V and J ends, which lost 0 bases and 4 bases, there was a span of 8 bases. The CDR3 covers 14 residues. Germline CDR1 and CDR2: SGHNT and YYREEE (reference sequence).

This CDR3 is CASGGVFYEQYF. For the CDR3, the DNA is TGTGCCAGCGGAGGGGTGTTCTACGAGCAGTACTTC. This chain joins TRBV6-5 and TRBJ2-7; the D gene is possibly TRBD2 (6 bases). V lost 8 bases to trimming and J lost 3 bases, with 11 bases between them. The CDR3 length is 12 residues. Germline CDR1 and CDR2: MNHEY and SVGAGI.

This rearrangement joins TRBV30 to TRBJ2-3; TRBD1 matches at 9 bases. Per germline, CDR1 GTSNPN and CDR2 SVGIG (reference sequence). Trimming at V came to 1 base and at J to 4 bases, leaving 6 bases not matched to a gene. CDR3 length equals 15 residues. This CDR3 is CAWSEGTGSADTQYF. The CDR3 DNA follows: TGTGCCTGGAGTGAAGGGACAGGGTCCGCAGATACGCAGTATTTT.

The chain uses TRBV27 and TRBJ1-5; unclear D gene. CDR1 is MNHEY and CDR2 is SMNVEV in the germline V gene (reference sequence). The V end lost 2 bases, the J end lost 2 bases, and 10 bases lay between the germline ends. This CDR3 comprises 15 residues. CDR3 amino acids: CASSLGGLGNQPQHF. CDR3 coding DNA: TGTGCCAGCAGTTTAGGAGGGCTGGGCAATCAGCCCCAGCATTTT.

J is TRBJ2-7 and V is TRBV4-1; D is possibly TRBD2 (6 bases). With 4 bases removed from V and 7 bases from J, the gap between germline ends came to 32 bases. This CDR3 is 19 amino acids long. Per the germline V gene, CDR1 is MGHRA and CDR2 is YSYEKL. The CDR3 nucleotides read TGCGCCAGCAGCCCCCCCGGGGGAAGGGGCGCCGGGAGTACGGATGAGCAGTACTTC. It yields the protein CASSPPGGRGAGSTDEQYF.

A few counts support this clone. This sequence joins TRBV27 and TRBJ1-2, with D maybe TRBD1 (6 bases). Trimming shortened V by 6 bases and J by 4 bases, and 12 bases separated the two germline ends. The CDR3 is 13 residues long. Germline CDR1 is MNHEY and CDR2 is SMNVEV (reference sequence). The chain's CDR3 is CASSLGRGYGYTF. CDR3 in DNA: TGTGCCAGCAGCTTGGGCAGGGGCTATGGCTACACCTTC.

The V and J genes are TRBV5-1 and TRBJ1-2; tentative D call: TRBD1 (6 bases). V lost 2 bases and J lost 4, with 15 bases in between. The germline CDR1 and CDR2 sequences are SGHRS and YFSETQ. The CDR3 runs to 15 residues. DNA for the CDR3: TGCGCCAGCAGCTTAGAAGGGGGGGGCCCCTATGGCTACACCTTC. This gives the protein CASSLEGGGPYGYTF.

V usage is TRBV6-1 and J usage is TRBJ2-4; the match to TRBD1 covers 7 bases. CDR1 MNHNS and CDR2 SASEGT come from the germline V gene. V dropped 7 bases and J dropped 1; count of bases not matched to a gene: 4. This CDR3 comprises 14 residues. CDR3 loop: CASNEDRAKNIQYF. The CDR3 DNA sequence: TGTGCCAGCAACGAGGACAGGGCCAAAAACATTCAGTACTTC.

The chain recombines TRBV28 with TRBJ2-1; 7 bases are a match to TRBD2. J lost 0 bases, V lost 6 bases, and 8 bases had no gene match. The V gene's germline CDR1 is MDHEN and CDR2 SYDVKM. This CDR3 is 16 amino acids long. The CDR3 DNA is TGTGCCAGCAGAACGGGGGGTATGAGCTCCTACAATGAGCAGTTCTTC. It specifies CASRTGGMSSYNEQFF.

V and J are TRBV6-5 and TRBJ2-1; D ambiguous. This CDR3 has 12 amino acids. Germline V lookup: CDR1 MNHEY, CDR2 SVGAGI. The germline V and J ends were trimmed by 3 bases and 3 bases, with 3 bases remaining between them. Here the CDR3 DNA reads TGTGCCAGCAGTTATAACTACAATGAGCAGTTCTTC. Its translation is CASSYNYNEQFF.

The chain joins TRBV28 to TRBJ1-4, with 11 bases matching TRBD1. J gave up 8 bases and V 7 bases, and 12 bases lay outside the gene matches. The CDR3 consists of 16 residues. CDR1 and CDR2 from the germline V gene are MDHEN and SYDVKM. As DNA, the CDR3 is TGTGCCAGCACCCCCAACGGACAGGGGGCGGACGAAAAACTGTTTTTT. Amino acid sequence: CASTPNGQGADEKLFF.

Only one count was recorded for this clone. The chain combines TRBV5-1 with TRBJ1-1, with D possibly TRBD1 on 5 matching bases. V lost 4 bases to trimming and J lost 4 bases, with 17 bases between them. Germline V CDR1 and CDR2: SGHRS, YFSETQ. CDR3 length: 15 residues. The CDR3 protein is CASSPDPGLSTEAFF. CDR3 nucleotides: TGCGCCAGCAGCCCGGACCCGGGACTGAGCACTGAAGCTTTCTTT.